The present T cell receptor (beta chain) was sequenced within a study of cytomegalovirus exposure and HLA in healthy donors. Overall study results and limits: In a later analysis, around 18,000 TCR beta sequences were associated with HLA alleles at 0.05 false discovery rate. Reported findings show TCR beta sequences accurately forecast HLA-A and HLA-B alleles in most subjects.

The PCR was carried out with 60 Vbeta primers and 13 Jbeta primers. The method was immunoSEQ multiplex PCR; TCRdb's version includes in-frame clones alone and lacks a portion of them. The table has 200,000 or so clones, around 85% seen once. The donors comprised healthy bone marrow donors. This CDR3 has 16 amino acids. J gave up 5 bases and V 2 bases, and 8 bases lay outside the gene matches. The germline CDR1 and CDR2 sequences are LNHDA and SQIVND (reference sequence). Concerning this clone: Its antigen remains unknown.

This clonotype was sampled from a human donor in good health. The sequenced sample was PBMCs. The chain recombines TRBV19 with TRBJ2-1, with 8 bases lining up with TRBD2. As DNA, the CDR3 is TGTGCCAGTAGTATATGGGGAGCGGGAGATAACAATGAGCAGTTCTTC. It is translated as CASSIWGAGDNNEQFF.